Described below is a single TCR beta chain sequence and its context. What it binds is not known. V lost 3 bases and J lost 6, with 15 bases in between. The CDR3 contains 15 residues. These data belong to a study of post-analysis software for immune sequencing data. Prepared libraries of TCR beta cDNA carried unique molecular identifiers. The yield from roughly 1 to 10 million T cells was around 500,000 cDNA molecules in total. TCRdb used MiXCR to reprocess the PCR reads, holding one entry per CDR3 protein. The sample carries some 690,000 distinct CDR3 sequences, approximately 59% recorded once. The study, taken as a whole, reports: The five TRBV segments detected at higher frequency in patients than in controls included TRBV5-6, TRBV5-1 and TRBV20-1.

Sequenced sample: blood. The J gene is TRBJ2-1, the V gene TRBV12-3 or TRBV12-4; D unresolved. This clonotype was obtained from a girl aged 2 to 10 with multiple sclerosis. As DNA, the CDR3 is TGTGCCAGCAGTTTTACACGGGCCTCCGGCAATGAGCAGTTCTTC. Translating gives CASSFTRASGNEQFF.